A single sample gave rise to the 17 T cell receptor beta chains below, sequenced in a study of cytomegalovirus exposure and HLA in healthy donors. Produced via immunoSEQ multiplex PCR; TCRdb's table is partial and in-frame only. Of about 120,000 clones listed, roughly 88% were seen once; the top ten hold about 6%. The sequenced sample was PBMCs. The receptors stem from a woman aged 18-30 years in good health and CMV-seropositive.

The chain combines TRBV10-3 with TRBJ1-1, with TRBD1 matching over 9 bases. Germline-derived CDR1 and CDR2 are ENHRY and SYGVKD. After removal of 2 bases from V and 4 bases from J, the junction contained 8 bases not matched to a gene. There are 16 residues in the CDR3. The CDR3 loop is CAISEGTGRARTEAFF. The CDR3 DNA follows: TGTGCCATCAGTGAGGGGACAGGGAGGGCTCGCACTGAAGCTTTCTTT.

This clone has a single count. The chain employs TRBV9 and TRBJ2-7; 11 bases map to TRBD1. The CDR3 is 14 residues long. V was clipped by 4 bases and J by 5 bases; unmatched bases: 5. CDR1 is SGDLS, CDR2 YYNGEE, per germline. DNA of the CDR3: TGTGCCAGCAGCAGGGACAGGGGGTTCAACGAGCAGTACTTC. Translation: CASSRDRGFNEQYF.

The rearrangement uses TRBV6-5 and TRBJ2-2; D might be TRBD1 (5 bases). V was shortened by 0 bases and J by 8 bases, with 16 bases between the two germline ends. CDR3 length: 16 amino acids. Germline V lookup: CDR1 MNHEY, CDR2 SVGAGI. The CDR3 bases are TGTGCCAGCAGTTACTCGAGGCAGGGTGGCCAGGGGGAGCTGTTTTTT. Its translation is CASSYSRQGGQGELFF.

This chain uses TRBV5-8 with TRBJ2-7; 7 nucleotides line up with TRBD1. V lost 4 bases and J lost 1; bases outside the gene matches: 5. CDR1 is SGHTS, CDR2 YDEGEE, per germline. There are 14 residues in the CDR3. CDR3 DNA: TGTGCCAGCAGCCCGACAGGGCCTTCCTACGAGCAGTACTTC. This codes for CASSPTGPSYEQYF.

J is TRBJ2-1 and V is TRBV18; 8 positions match TRBD2. The length of the CDR3 is 19 residues. Per germline, CDR1 KGHSH and CDR2 LQKENI. Germline trimming cut 4 bases from V and 0 bases from J; bases unmatched to any gene: 14. This chain's CDR3 is CASSRPGLDPTSSYNEQFF. CDR3 DNA: TGTGCCAGCTCACGACCGGGACTAGACCCAACGAGCTCCTACAATGAGCAGTTCTTC.

The rearrangement joins TRBV11-3 to TRBJ1-4, with a possible D match to TRBD1 (6 bases). V was cut by 5 bases and J by 7 bases, with 20 bases left in between. The CDR3 is 16 amino acids. Germline-derived CDR1 and CDR2 are SGHNT and YENEEA. The CDR3 coding sequence is TGTGCCAGCAGCCCGGGCCCACAGGGAGATGGTGAAAAACTGTTTTTT. Encoded protein: CASSPGPQGDGEKLFF. Full variable domain (remainder filled in from reference TRBV11-3 and TRBJ1-4): EAGVVQSPRYKIIEKKQPVAFWCNPISGHNTLYWYLQNLGQGPELLIRYENEEAVDDSQLPKDRFSAERLKGVDSTLKIQPAELGDSAVYLCASSPGPQGDGEKLFFGSGTQLSVL.

The gene calls are TRBV25-1 and TRBJ2-3; TRBD2 matches 9 bases. The CDR3 covers 15 residues. J lost 1 base, V lost 7 bases, and 6 bases had no gene match. Germline CDR1 MGHDK, CDR2 SYGVNS. CDR3 bases: TGTGCCAGCACCCGTGGCGGGGGGGGCACAGATACGCAGTATTTT. It translates to CASTRGGGGTDTQYF.

This chain joins TRBV6-6 and TRBJ1-4; possible D gene TRBD1, 5 bases. The ends were cut back, 4 bases at V and 8 bases at J, with 14 bases in the middle. The CDR3 covers 14 residues. The germline V gene has CDR1 MNHNY and CDR2 SVGAGI (reference sequence). This CDR3 is CASSFAGPSEKLFF. DNA for the CDR3: TGTGCCAGCAGTTTCGCGGGACCTAGCGAAAAACTGTTTTTT.

The gene calls are TRBV9 and TRBJ2-1; maybe TRBD2 (6 bases). Trimming removed 0 bases at V and 7 bases at J, with 8 bases between. Germline loops: CDR1 SGDLS, CDR2 YYNGEE. This CDR3 has 13 amino acids. CDR3 in amino acids: CASSVVRGNEQFF. The CDR3 DNA is TGTGCCAGCAGCGTAGTACGGGGGAATGAGCAGTTCTTC.

V and J are TRBV5-6 and TRBJ1-2, with 7 positions matching TRBD1. Trimming cost V 3 bases and J 2 bases; bases outside gene matches: 1. The germline gives CDR1 SGHDT, CDR2 YYEEEE. This CDR3 has 13 residues. CDR3 bases: TGTGCCAGCAGCTCACAGGGGAACTATGGCTACACCTTC. Amino acid sequence: CASSSQGNYGYTF.

The gene calls are TRBV10-2 and TRBJ2-5, with 9 bases lining up with TRBD1. Germline assignment: CDR1 WSHSY and CDR2 SAAADI. The trim removed 4 bases at V and 1 base at J, leaving 4 bases unmatched. The CDR3 is 15 residues long. Here the CDR3 DNA reads TGCGCCAGCAGTGGTACAGGGGGCCTCCAAGAGACCCAGTACTTC. Amino acid sequence: CASSGTGGLQETQYF.

The V call is TRBV13, the J call TRBJ2-3, with 9 nucleotides matching TRBD2. This CDR3 comprises 16 residues. Germline V gene lookup returns CDR1 PRHDT and CDR2 FYEKMQ (reference sequence). Trimming cost V 4 bases and J 2 bases; bases outside gene matches: 7. The CDR3 DNA reads as TGTGCCAGCAGCTCCGGGACTAGCCCCGACACAGATACGCAGTATTTT. This sequence encodes CASSSGTSPDTDTQYF. The complete variable domain, with remaining parts taken from reference TRBV13 and TRBJ2-3, reads AAGVIQSPRHLIKEKRETATLKCYPIPRHDTVYWYQQGPGQDPQFLISFYEKMQSDKGSIPDRFSAQQFSDYHSELNMSSLELGDSALYFCASSSGTSPDTDTQYFGPGTRLTVL.

The gene calls are TRBV2 and TRBJ1-2; weak D call: TRBD1 (5 bases). The V end lost 6 bases, the J end lost 4 bases, and 12 bases lay between the germline ends. The V gene's germline CDR1 is SNHLY and CDR2 FYNNEI. The CDR3 is 13 amino acids. This CDR3 is CASRTAQIYGYTF. CDR3 DNA: TGTGCCAGCAGGACAGCGCAGATCTATGGCTACACCTTC.

The genes are TRBV9 and TRBJ2-2, with D possibly TRBD1 on 6 matching bases. The germline V gene encodes CDR1 SGDLS and CDR2 YYNGEE. V shed 3 bases and J shed 0 bases, with 12 bases lying between them. This CDR3 is 16 amino acids long. CDR3 nucleotides: TGTGCCAGCAGCGCTGGGCACAGGGCGAACACCGGGGAGCTGTTTTTT. Amino acid sequence: CASSAGHRANTGELFF. Combining the CDR3 with reference TRBV9 and TRBJ2-2 gives the whole variable domain DSGVTQTPKHLITATGQRVTLRCSPRSGDLSVYWYQQSLDQGLQFLIQYYNGEERAKGNILERFSAQQFPDLHSELNLSSLELGDSALYFCASSAGHRANTGELFFGEGSRLTVL.

The chain joins TRBV11-1 to TRBJ2-5; TRBD1 matches 10 bases. The CDR3 has 14 residues. Trimming cost V 3 bases and J 4 bases; bases outside gene matches: 2. The germline CDR1 and CDR2 sequences are SGHAT and FQDESV (reference sequence). The CDR3 region has the DNA TGTGCCAGCAGCTTCGGGACAGGGGTAGAGACCCAGTACTTC. It specifies CASSFGTGVETQYF.

The chain joins TRBV25-1 to TRBJ1-6; D gene ambiguous. CDR3 length: 14 residues. Germline CDR1 MGHDK, CDR2 SYGVNS. V lost 7 bases and J 9 bases, leaving 16 bases between the germline ends. CDR3 sequence (DNA): TGTGCCAGCACCCATCCGGGGATTGGTTCACCCCTCCACTTT. It encodes CASTHPGIGSPLHF.

The chain uses TRBV19 and TRBJ2-3; 10 bases line up with TRBD1. The junction had 10 bases not matched to a gene; V was cut back by 9 bases and J by 4 bases. Germline V gene data show CDR1 as LNHDA and CDR2 as SQIVND (reference sequence). The CDR3 spans 15 residues. Written as DNA, the CDR3 is TGTGCCAGCGGTGACAGGGGGCGTCTGGCAGATACGCAGTATTTT. Translated: CASGDRGRLADTQYF.